This entry concerns a single T cell receptor (beta chain). Its antigen is currently unknown. The source of the sample is a study of shared clonotypes between healthy human individuals. Study-wide findings and caveats: Incomplete sequencing of sorted subsets was indicated by rarefaction despite large depth. As a rule, naive subsets had a larger estimated richness than memory subsets.

This CDR3 has 13 amino acids. V gave up 3 bases and J gave up 3 bases, with 10 bases separating them. Looked up from germline, CDR1 is SGHDT and CDR2 is YYEEEE. Once extracted for a subset, genomic DNA was divided evenly among several immunoSEQ plates. The data were produced by immunoSEQ multiplex PCR, yet TCRdb's version contains in-frame clones alone and is incomplete. The sample holds a few million clones; roughly 95% are singletons and the top ten take under 2%. CD45RO-negative, CCR7-selected cells formed the naive CD8 fraction, which excluded terminally differentiated effector memory CD45RA+ cells.

This clonotype originated in a man aged 18 to 35 in good health. Some clones in this sample may be carry-over from other donors' samples. Material: naive CD8+ T cells from PBMCs. The chain recombines TRBV5-6 with TRBJ2-7; no clear D gene. DNA for the CDR3: TGTGCCAGCAGCTCGAACAACAACTACGAGCAGTACTTC. It specifies CASSSNNNYEQYF.